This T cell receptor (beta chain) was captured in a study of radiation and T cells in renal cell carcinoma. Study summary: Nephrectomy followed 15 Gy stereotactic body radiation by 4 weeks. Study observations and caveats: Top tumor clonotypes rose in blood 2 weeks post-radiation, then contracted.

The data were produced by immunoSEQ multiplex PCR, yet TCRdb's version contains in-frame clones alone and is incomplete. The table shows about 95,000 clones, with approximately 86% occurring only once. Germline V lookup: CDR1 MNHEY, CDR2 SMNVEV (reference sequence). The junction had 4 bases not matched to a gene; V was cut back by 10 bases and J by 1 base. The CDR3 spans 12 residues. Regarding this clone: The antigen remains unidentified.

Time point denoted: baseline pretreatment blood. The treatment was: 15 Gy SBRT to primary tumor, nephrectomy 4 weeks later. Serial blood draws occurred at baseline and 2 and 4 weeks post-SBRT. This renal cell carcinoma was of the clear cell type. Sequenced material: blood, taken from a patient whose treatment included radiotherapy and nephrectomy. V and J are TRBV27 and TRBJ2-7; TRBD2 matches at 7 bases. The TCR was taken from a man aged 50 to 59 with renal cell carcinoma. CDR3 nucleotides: TGTGCCACTTCAGCGGGATCCTACGAGCAGTACTTC. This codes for CATSAGSYEQYF.